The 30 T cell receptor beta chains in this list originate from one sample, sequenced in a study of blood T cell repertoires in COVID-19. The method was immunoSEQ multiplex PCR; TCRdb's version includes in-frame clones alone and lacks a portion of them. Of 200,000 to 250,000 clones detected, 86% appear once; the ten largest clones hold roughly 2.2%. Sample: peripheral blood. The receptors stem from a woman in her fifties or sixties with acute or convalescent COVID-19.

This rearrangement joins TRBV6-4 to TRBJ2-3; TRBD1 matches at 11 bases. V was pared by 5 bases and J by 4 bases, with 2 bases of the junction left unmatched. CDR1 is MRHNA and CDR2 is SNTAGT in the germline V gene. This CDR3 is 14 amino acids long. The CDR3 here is CASSPGQGADTQYF. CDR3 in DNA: TGTGCCAGCAGTCCGGGACAGGGGGCAGATACGCAGTATTTT.

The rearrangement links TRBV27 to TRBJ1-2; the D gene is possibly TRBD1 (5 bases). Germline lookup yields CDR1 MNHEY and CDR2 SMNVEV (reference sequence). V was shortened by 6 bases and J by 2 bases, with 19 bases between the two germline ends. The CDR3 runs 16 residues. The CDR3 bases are TGTGCCAGCAGCTCCGCCCGGGGGGAGGTAAACTATGGCTACACCTTC. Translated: CASSSARGEVNYGYTF.

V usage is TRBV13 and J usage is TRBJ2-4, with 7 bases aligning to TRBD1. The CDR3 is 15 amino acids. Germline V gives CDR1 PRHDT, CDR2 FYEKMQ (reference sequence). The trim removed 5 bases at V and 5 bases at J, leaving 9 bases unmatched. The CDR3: CASSTSDRVENIQYF. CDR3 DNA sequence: TGTGCCAGCAGCACCTCAGACAGGGTTGAAAACATTCAGTACTTC.

This CDR3 is CASSSPGQGIMGYTF. As DNA, the CDR3 is TGTGCCAGCAGCTCCCCGGGACAGGGTATTATGGGCTACACCTTC. The chain links TRBV7-2 to TRBJ1-2, with 9 bases lining up with TRBD1. Germline CDR1 is SGHTA and CDR2 is FQGNSA. The CDR3 totals 15 residues. The V gene end was trimmed by 4 bases and the J gene end by 8 bases; junction bases not matched to a gene: 11.

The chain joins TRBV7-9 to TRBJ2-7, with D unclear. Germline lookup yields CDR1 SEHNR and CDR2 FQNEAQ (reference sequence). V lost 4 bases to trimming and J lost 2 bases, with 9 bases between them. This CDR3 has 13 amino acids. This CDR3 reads CASSSAVTYEQYF. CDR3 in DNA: TGTGCCAGCAGCTCCGCGGTAACCTACGAGCAGTACTTC. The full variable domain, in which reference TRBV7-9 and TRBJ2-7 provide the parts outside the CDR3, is DTGVSQNPRHKITKRGQNVTFRCDPISEHNRLYWYRQTLGQGPEFLTYFQNEAQLEKSRLLSDRFSAERPKGSFSTLEIQRTEQGDSAMYLCASSSAVTYEQYFGPGTRLTVT.

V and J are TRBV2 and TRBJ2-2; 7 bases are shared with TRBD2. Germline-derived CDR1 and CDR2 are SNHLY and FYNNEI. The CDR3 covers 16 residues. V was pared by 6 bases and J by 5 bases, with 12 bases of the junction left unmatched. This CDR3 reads CASRGVGLWGTGELFF. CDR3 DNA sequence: TGTGCCAGCAGGGGCGTGGGACTATGGGGGACCGGGGAGCTGTTTTTT.

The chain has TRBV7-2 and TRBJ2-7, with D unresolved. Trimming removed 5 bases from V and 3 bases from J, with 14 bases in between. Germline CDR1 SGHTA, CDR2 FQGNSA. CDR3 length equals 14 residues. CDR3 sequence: CASSPPTVNYEQYF. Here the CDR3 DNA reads TGTGCCAGCAGCCCCCCTACGGTTAACTACGAGCAGTACTTC. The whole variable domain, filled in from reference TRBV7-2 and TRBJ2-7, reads GAGVSQSPSNKVTEKGKDVELRCDPISGHTALYWYRQSLGQGLEFLIYFQGNSAPDKSGLPSDRFSAERTGGSVSTLTIQRTQQEDSAVYLCASSPPTVNYEQYFGPGTRLTVT.

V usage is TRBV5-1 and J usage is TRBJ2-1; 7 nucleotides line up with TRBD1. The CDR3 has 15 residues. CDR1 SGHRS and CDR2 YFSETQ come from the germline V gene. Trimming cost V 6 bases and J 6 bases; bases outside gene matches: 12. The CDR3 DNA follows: TGCGCCAGCAACTATCGGGACAGAACCAGCAATGAGCAGTTCTTC. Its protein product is CASNYRDRTSNEQFF.

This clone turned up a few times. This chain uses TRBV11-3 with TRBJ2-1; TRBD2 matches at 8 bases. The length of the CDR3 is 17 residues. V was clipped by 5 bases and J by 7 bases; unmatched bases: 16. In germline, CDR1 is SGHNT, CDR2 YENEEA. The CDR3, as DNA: TGTGCCAGCAGCAGACGGGCGGGGGCGCGGGGGGAAAATGAGCAGTTCTTC. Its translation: CASSRRAGARGENEQFF.

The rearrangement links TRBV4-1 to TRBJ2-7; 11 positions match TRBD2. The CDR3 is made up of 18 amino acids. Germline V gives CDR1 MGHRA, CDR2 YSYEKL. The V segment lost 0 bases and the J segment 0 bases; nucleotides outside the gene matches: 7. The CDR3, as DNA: TGCGCCAGCAGCCAAGATACCCCCCTAGCGGGAGGCTCCTACGAGCAGTACTTC. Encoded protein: CASSQDTPLAGGSYEQYF.

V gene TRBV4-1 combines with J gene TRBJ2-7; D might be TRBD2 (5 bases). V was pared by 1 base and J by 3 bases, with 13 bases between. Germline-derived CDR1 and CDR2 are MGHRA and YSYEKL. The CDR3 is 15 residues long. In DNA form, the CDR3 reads TGCGCCAGCAGCCAAGCGCTAGCATGGGACTACGAGCAGTACTTC. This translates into CASSQALAWDYEQYF.

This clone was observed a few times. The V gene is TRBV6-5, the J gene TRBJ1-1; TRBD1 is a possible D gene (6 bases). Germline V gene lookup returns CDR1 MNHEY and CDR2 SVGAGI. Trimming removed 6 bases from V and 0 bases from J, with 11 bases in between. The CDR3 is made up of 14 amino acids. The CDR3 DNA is TGTGCCAGCAGATTGACAGGAATGAACACTGAAGCTTTCTTT. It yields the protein CASRLTGMNTEAFF.

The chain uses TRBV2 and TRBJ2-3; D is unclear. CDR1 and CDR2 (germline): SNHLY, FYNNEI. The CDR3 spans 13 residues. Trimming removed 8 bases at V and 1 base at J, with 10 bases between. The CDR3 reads CASAEFGTDTQYF. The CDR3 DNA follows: TGTGCCAGCGCAGAATTTGGCACAGATACGCAGTATTTT.

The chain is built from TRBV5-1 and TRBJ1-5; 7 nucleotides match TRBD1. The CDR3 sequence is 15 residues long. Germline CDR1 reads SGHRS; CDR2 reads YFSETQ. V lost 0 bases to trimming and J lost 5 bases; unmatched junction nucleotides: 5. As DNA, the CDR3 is TGCGCCAGCAGCTTGGAGGGACAGAATCATCAGCCCCAGCATTTT. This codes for CASSLEGQNHQPQHF.

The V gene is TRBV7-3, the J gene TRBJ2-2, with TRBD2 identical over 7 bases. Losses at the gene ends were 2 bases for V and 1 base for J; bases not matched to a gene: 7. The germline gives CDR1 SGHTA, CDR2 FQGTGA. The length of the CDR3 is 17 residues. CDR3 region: CASSLAGGSLNTGELFF. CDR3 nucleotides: TGTGCCAGCAGCTTAGCCGGGGGGTCTTTGAACACCGGGGAGCTGTTTTTT.

The CDR3 is CASSRTSGNNEQFF. The CDR3 DNA reads TGCGCCAGCAGCCGGACTAGCGGTAACAATGAGCAGTTCTTC. The chain couples TRBV4-3 to TRBJ2-1; TRBD2 agrees at 10 bases. CDR1 LGHNA and CDR2 YSLEER come from the germline V gene. The CDR3 loop spans 14 amino acids. V lost 4 bases to trimming and J lost 5 bases; unmatched junction nucleotides: 2.

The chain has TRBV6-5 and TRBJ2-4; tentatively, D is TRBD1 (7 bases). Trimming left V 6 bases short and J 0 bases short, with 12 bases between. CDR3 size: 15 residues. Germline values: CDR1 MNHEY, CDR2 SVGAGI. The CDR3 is CASSRQGLAKNIQYF. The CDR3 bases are TGTGCCAGCAGCCGACAGGGACTAGCCAAAAACATTCAGTACTTC.

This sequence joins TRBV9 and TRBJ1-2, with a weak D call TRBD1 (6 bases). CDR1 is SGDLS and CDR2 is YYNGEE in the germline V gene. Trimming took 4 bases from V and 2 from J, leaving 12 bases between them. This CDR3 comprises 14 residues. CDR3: CASSSQTGNYGYTF. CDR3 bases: TGTGCCAGCAGCTCTCAAACAGGGAACTATGGCTACACCTTC.

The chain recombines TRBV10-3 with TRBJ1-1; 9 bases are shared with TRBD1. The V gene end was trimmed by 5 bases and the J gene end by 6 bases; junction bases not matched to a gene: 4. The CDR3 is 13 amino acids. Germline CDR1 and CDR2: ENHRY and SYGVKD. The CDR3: CAISPRDRAEAFF. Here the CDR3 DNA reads TGTGCCATCAGTCCTAGGGACAGGGCTGAAGCTTTCTTT.

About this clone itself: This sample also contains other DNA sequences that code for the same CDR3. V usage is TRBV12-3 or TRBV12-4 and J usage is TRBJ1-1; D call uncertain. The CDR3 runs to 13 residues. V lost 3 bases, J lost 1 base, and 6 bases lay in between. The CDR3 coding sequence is TGTGCCAGCAGTTTCGGAGAGAACACTGAAGCTTTCTTT. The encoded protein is CASSFGENTEAFF.

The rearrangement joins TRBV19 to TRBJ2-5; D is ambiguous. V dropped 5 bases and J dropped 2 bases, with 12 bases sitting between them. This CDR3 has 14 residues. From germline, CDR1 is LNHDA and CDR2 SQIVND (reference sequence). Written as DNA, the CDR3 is TGTGCCAGTAGTCCACAGATTTTTCAAGAGACCCAGTACTTC. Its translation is CASSPQIFQETQYF.

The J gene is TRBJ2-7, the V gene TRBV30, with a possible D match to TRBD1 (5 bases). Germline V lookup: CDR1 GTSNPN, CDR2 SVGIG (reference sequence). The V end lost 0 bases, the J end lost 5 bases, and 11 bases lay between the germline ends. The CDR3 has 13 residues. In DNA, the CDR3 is TGTGCCTGGAGTGTGGCAGGGCCCCACGAGCAGTACTTC. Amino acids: CAWSVAGPHEQYF.

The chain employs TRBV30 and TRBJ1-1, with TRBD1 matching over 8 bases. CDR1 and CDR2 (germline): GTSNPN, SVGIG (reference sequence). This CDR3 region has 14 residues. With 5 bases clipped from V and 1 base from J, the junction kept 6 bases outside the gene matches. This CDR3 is CAWDLGQGNTEAFF. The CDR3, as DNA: TGTGCCTGGGACCTTGGACAGGGGAACACTGAAGCTTTCTTT.

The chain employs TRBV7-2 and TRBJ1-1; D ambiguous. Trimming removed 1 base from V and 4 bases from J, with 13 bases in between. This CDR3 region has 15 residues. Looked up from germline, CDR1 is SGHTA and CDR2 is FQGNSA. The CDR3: CASSLEVVGSTEAFF. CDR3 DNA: TGTGCCAGCAGCTTAGAGGTTGTAGGGAGCACTGAAGCTTTCTTT.

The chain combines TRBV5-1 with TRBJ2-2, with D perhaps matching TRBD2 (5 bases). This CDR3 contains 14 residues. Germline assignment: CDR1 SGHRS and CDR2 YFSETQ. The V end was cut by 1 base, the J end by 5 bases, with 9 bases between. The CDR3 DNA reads TGCGCCAGCAGCTTGAGCGGCTGGACCGGGGAGCTGTTTTTT. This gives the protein CASSLSGWTGELFF.

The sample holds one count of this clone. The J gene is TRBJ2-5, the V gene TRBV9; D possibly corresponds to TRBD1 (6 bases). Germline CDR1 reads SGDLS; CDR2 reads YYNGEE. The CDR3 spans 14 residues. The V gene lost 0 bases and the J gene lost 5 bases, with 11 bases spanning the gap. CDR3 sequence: CASSVAQGKETQYF. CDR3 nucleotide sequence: TGTGCCAGCAGCGTAGCACAGGGAAAGGAGACCCAGTACTTC.

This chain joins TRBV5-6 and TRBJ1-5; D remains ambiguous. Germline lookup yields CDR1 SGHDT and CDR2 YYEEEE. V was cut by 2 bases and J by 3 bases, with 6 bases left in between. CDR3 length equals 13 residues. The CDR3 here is CASSLNHNQPQHF. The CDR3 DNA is TGTGCCAGCAGCTTAAATCACAATCAGCCCCAGCATTTT.

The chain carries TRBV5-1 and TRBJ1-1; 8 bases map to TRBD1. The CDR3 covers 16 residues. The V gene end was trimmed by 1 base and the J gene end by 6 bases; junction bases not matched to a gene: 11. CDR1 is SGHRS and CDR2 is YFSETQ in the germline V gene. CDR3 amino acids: CASSLRPGGQGAEAFF. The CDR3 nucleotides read TGCGCCAGCAGCTTGAGACCAGGGGGCCAGGGGGCTGAAGCTTTCTTT.

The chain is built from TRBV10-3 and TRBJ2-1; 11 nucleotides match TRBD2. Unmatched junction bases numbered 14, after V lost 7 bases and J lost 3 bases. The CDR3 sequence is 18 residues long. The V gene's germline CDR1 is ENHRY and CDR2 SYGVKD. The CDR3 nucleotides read TGTGCCATCACCCCGTCTAGCGGGGGGTTATTGGGCTACAATGAGCAGTTCTTC. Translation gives CAITPSSGGLLGYNEQFF.

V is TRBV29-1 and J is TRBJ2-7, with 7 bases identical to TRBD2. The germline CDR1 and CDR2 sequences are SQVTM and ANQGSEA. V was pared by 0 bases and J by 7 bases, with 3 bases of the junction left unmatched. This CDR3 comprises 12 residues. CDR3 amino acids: CSVEDGGEEQYF. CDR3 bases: TGCAGCGTTGAAGATGGGGGGGAGGAGCAGTACTTC.